Shown below are 31 T cell receptor beta chains from a single sample sequenced in a study of cytomegalovirus exposure and HLA in healthy donors. The PCR ran on 60 Vbeta and 13 Jbeta primers. The data were produced by immunoSEQ multiplex PCR, yet TCRdb's version contains in-frame clones alone and is incomplete. The table includes 90,000 to 120,000 clones, over 60% detected once. Sample: PBMCs. These receptors came from a woman aged 18-29 years in good health and CMV-seropositive.

V is TRBV27 and J is TRBJ2-7; 9 positions agree with TRBD1. From germline, CDR1 is MNHEY and CDR2 SMNVEV (reference sequence). J gave up 2 bases and V 5 bases, and 4 bases lay outside the gene matches. The CDR3 has 14 residues. Here the CDR3 DNA reads TGTGCCAGCAGTACGGACAGGGGAGCCTACGAGCAGTACTTC. This translates into CASSTDRGAYEQYF.

The chain carries TRBV14 and TRBJ1-1, with D uncertain. The ends were cut back, 0 bases at V and 3 bases at J, with 14 bases in the middle. The CDR3 runs to 16 residues. Germline V gene sequence: CDR1 SGHDN, CDR2 FVKESK. The DNA of the CDR3 is TGTGCCAGCAGCCAAGAAGGAGGAGGTAAAGACACTGAAGCTTTCTTT. This translates into CASSQEGGGKDTEAFF. Together with reference TRBV14 and TRBJ1-1, the CDR3 gives the full variable domain: EAGVTQFPSHSVIEKGQTVTLRCDPISGHDNLYWYRRVMGKEIKFLLHFVKESKQDESGMPNNRFLAERTGGTYSTLKVQPAELEDSGVYFCASSQEGGGKDTEAFFGQGTRLTVV.

The V call is TRBV6-1, the J call TRBJ2-2; TRBD2 matches 9 bases. Trimming at V came to 4 bases and at J to 5 bases, leaving 2 bases not matched to a gene. The CDR3 spans 14 residues. In germline, CDR1 is MNHNS, CDR2 SASEGT. The CDR3 loop is CASSGTSETGELFF. The DNA of the CDR3 is TGTGCCAGCAGTGGGACTAGCGAAACCGGGGAGCTGTTTTTT.

V usage is TRBV5-1 and J usage is TRBJ1-2, with D tentatively TRBD1 (6 bases). Trimming cost V 4 bases and J 0 bases, with 13 bases left between them. The length of the CDR3 is 15 residues. Germline V gene lookup returns CDR1 SGHRS and CDR2 YFSETQ. The CDR3 spells CASSLLTGTNYGYTF. The CDR3 DNA sequence: TGCGCCAGCAGCCTTCTGACAGGCACTAACTATGGCTACACCTTC.

V and J are TRBV4-1 and TRBJ1-6, with 9 bases aligning to TRBD1. The CDR3 is 16 amino acids. After removal of 6 bases from V and 7 bases from J, the junction contained 10 bases not matched to a gene. Germline V gene lookup returns CDR1 MGHRA and CDR2 YSYEKL. The DNA for the CDR3 is TGCGCCAGCAGTTTCCTGACAGGGGGGTTGAATTCACCCCTCCACTTT. Protein: CASSFLTGGLNSPLHF.

This clone came up once. This sequence joins TRBV29-1 and TRBJ2-7, with TRBD1 matching over 11 bases. This CDR3 is 14 amino acids long. The V gene end was trimmed by 6 bases and the J gene end by 2 bases; junction bases not matched to a gene: 6. Germline CDR1 reads SQVTM; CDR2 reads ANQGSEA. CDR3 region: CSVGGQGETYEQYF. The CDR3 DNA reads as TGCAGCGTGGGGGGACAGGGGGAAACCTACGAGCAGTACTTC.

The V call is TRBV6-5, the J call TRBJ2-3, with D maybe TRBD2 (6 bases). V dropped 7 bases and J dropped 8 bases, with 16 bases sitting between them. The V gene's germline CDR1 is MNHEY and CDR2 SVGAGI. The CDR3 is 13 residues long. The CDR3 region has the DNA TGTGCCAGCACCCCCTTCGGGGGAGGTACGCAGTATTTT. Residues: CASTPFGGGTQYF.

This chain links TRBV7-2 with TRBJ1-5; TRBD1 might be the D (5 bases). Germline V gene data show CDR1 as SGHTA and CDR2 as FQGNSA. The length of the CDR3 is 15 residues. Trimming pared 1 base from V and 7 bases from J, leaving 14 bases between. The DNA of the CDR3 is TGTGCCAGCAGCTTAGTCGGGGGTGGTTGGCAGCCCCAGCATTTT. Its protein product is CASSLVGGGWQPQHF.

This clone showed up just a few times. This chain uses TRBV27 with TRBJ2-5; no reliable D call. V was pared by 5 bases and J by 2 bases, with 15 bases between. CDR3 length: 15 amino acids. Germline values: CDR1 MNHEY, CDR2 SMNVEV (reference sequence). CDR3 in amino acids: CASSPPGFGQETQYF. Written as DNA, the CDR3 is TGTGCCAGCAGTCCGCCAGGTTTCGGACAAGAGACCCAGTACTTC.

Concerning this clone itself: At one boundary the junction diverges from the germline segment, which might be a read error. Other DNA sequences within the sample encode an identical CDR3. V is TRBV27 and J is TRBJ1-1; no reliable D call. CDR1 and CDR2 (germline): MNHEY, SMNVEV (reference sequence). This CDR3 contains 13 residues. CDR3 residues: CASSLKGRAEAFF. The CDR3 DNA sequence: TGTGCCAGCAGTTTAAAAGGGAGGGCTGAGGCTTTCTTT.

The chain employs TRBV6-1 and TRBJ2-2, with 10 bases that match TRBD2. The germline V gene encodes CDR1 MNHNS and CDR2 SASEGT. V was clipped by 0 bases and J by 5 bases; unmatched bases: 3. The CDR3 spans 16 residues. The CDR3 loop reads CASSEAAAGGTGELFF. For the CDR3, the DNA is TGTGCCAGCAGTGAAGCGGCAGCGGGGGGGACCGGGGAGCTGTTTTTT.

The chain joins TRBV6-6 to TRBJ1-1, with TRBD1 matching over 9 bases. The V and J ends lost 7 bases and 4 bases, in that order; junction bases with no gene match: 7. Germline CDR1 MNHNY, CDR2 SVGAGI (reference sequence). This CDR3 is 14 amino acids long. CDR3 sequence (DNA): TGTGCCAGCAAGGGACAGGGCGGTGTCACTGAAGCTTTCTTT. This gives the protein CASKGQGGVTEAFF.

In this sample, this clone turned up a few times. V gene TRBV28 combines with J gene TRBJ1-3; D unresolved. V lost 3 bases and J lost 0, with 12 bases in between. Germline-derived CDR1 and CDR2 are MDHEN and SYDVKM. This CDR3 is 16 amino acids long. The CDR3 DNA sequence: TGTGCCAGCAGTTTCGGAGGGCTGTTCTCTGGAAACACCATATATTTT. It codes for CASSFGGLFSGNTIYF.

The chain uses TRBV6-1 and TRBJ2-7; 9 nucleotides agree with TRBD1. J was trimmed by 6 bases and V by 2 bases; bases with no gene match: 8. Per germline, CDR1 MNHNS and CDR2 SASEGT. This CDR3 contains 15 residues. Here the CDR3 DNA reads TGTGCCAGCAGTGAACCGGGACAGGGAATTTCCGAGCAGTACTTC. Translation: CASSEPGQGISEQYF.

This chain joins TRBV29-1 and TRBJ2-7, with D possibly matching TRBD1 (6 bases). CDR3 length equals 13 residues. Trimming left V 4 bases short and J 3 bases short, with 13 bases between. Germline CDR1 and CDR2: SQVTM and ANQGSEA. In DNA form, the CDR3 reads TGCAGCGTTGTGGCAGGGGCGTTCTACGAGCAGTACTTC. Protein product: CSVVAGAFYEQYF.

The V call is TRBV7-9, the J call TRBJ1-4, with D unclear. This CDR3 has 14 residues. Germline CDR1 and CDR2: SEHNR and FQNEAQ (reference sequence). The ends were cut back, 5 bases at V and 4 bases at J, with 11 bases in the middle. Written as DNA, the CDR3 is TGTGCCAGCAGCCCTCGCACGGTTAATGAAAAACTGTTTTTT. Encoded protein: CASSPRTVNEKLFF.

The chain couples TRBV30 to TRBJ2-7, with 8 bases fitting TRBD1. V shed 4 bases and J 6 bases; nucleotides not matched to a gene: 8. CDR3 length equals 13 residues. Germline CDR1 and CDR2: GTSNPN and SVGIG (reference sequence). CDR3 sequence: CAWMSGQGGEQYF. The DNA of the CDR3 is TGTGCCTGGATGTCAGGACAGGGAGGCGAGCAGTACTTC.

V gene TRBV4-1 combines with J gene TRBJ2-7; 9 bases align to TRBD2. The V and J ends lost 0 bases and 2 bases, in that order; junction bases with no gene match: 2. The CDR3 loop spans 15 amino acids. Germline values: CDR1 MGHRA, CDR2 YSYEKL. Here the CDR3 DNA reads TGCGCCAGCAGCCAAGAGCCTAGCGGGACCTACGAGCAGTACTTC. Amino acid sequence: CASSQEPSGTYEQYF.

The chain carries TRBV7-6 and TRBJ1-1; D not certain. Trimming took off 3 bases at V and 1 base at J, with 9 bases between the two ends. Germline CDR1 reads SGHVS; CDR2 reads FNYEAQ. The CDR3 covers 14 residues. Here the CDR3 DNA reads TGTGCCAGCAGCTTCGATGAGGGGAACACTGAAGCTTTCTTT. Its translation is CASSFDEGNTEAFF.

V usage is TRBV15 and J usage is TRBJ2-1, with 10 bases fitting TRBD2. The germline V gene encodes CDR1 LNHNV and CDR2 YYDKDF (reference sequence). This CDR3 has 17 residues. Trimming removed 2 bases from V and 6 bases from J; junction bases left unmatched: 10. CDR3 in DNA: TGTGCCACCAGCAGACAGGCCCCGGGACTAGCGACCAATGAGCAGTTCTTC. It yields the protein CATSRQAPGLATNEQFF.

The V gene is TRBV18, the J gene TRBJ2-1; TRBD2 matches 10 bases. The CDR3 has 16 amino acids. Germline values: CDR1 KGHSH, CDR2 LQKENI. V shed 4 bases, J shed 0 bases, and the junction held 3 bases outside the gene matches. The CDR3 DNA follows: TGTGCCAGCTCACTTGCTAGCGGGAGCTCCTACAATGAGCAGTTCTTC. Amino acid sequence: CASSLASGSSYNEQFF.

This chain uses TRBV18 with TRBJ1-1, with a possible D match to TRBD1 (6 bases). The CDR3 is 14 amino acids. Per the germline V gene, CDR1 is KGHSH and CDR2 is LQKENI. Trimming took 6 bases from V and 4 from J, leaving 15 bases between them. In nucleotides, the CDR3 is TGTGCCAGCTCGCCCGGACAGTGGAGCACTGAAGCTTTCTTT. This translates into CASSPGQWSTEAFF.

The chain employs TRBV7-2 and TRBJ2-7; D unresolved. V was cut by 5 bases and J by 0 bases, with 8 bases left in between. The CDR3 contains 13 residues. Germline assignment: CDR1 SGHTA and CDR2 FQGNSA. In DNA form, the CDR3 reads TGTGCCAGCAGCCCCTTAAACTCCTACGAGCAGTACTTC. This gives the protein CASSPLNSYEQYF.

There are a few counts of this clone. This sequence joins TRBV28 and TRBJ1-1; possibly TRBD1 for D (5 bases). CDR3 size: 15 residues. V lost 7 bases and J lost 2, with 17 bases in between. Germline V gene sequence: CDR1 MDHEN, CDR2 SYDVKM. CDR3 in DNA: TGTGCCAGCAATCCTCCGGCAGGGACTAACACTGAAGCTTTCTTT. Amino acids: CASNPPAGTNTEAFF.

The chain uses TRBV30 and TRBJ2-1; tentatively, D is TRBD1 (5 bases). The CDR3 is 12 residues long. V lost 3 bases to trimming and J lost 8 bases, with 11 bases between them. CDR1 and CDR2 from the germline V gene are GTSNPN and SVGIG (reference sequence). Here the CDR3 reads CAWRGVVDEQFF. The DNA of the CDR3 is TGTGCCTGGAGAGGGGTTGTCGATGAGCAGTTCTTC.

The genes are TRBV7-9 and TRBJ2-5; 8 bases fit TRBD2. The V and J ends lost 5 bases and 3 bases, in that order; junction bases with no gene match: 5. The CDR3 extends over 14 amino acids. The germline V gene encodes CDR1 SEHNR and CDR2 FQNEAQ (reference sequence). The CDR3 protein is CASSRSGSEETQYF. Here the CDR3 DNA reads TGTGCCAGCAGCCGAAGCGGGAGTGAAGAGACCCAGTACTTC.

Of note for this clone: This likely traces to a read error, being one base from a far larger clone. The gene calls are TRBV28 and TRBJ2-3; the D is unclear. Germline values: CDR1 MDHEN, CDR2 SYDVKM. Trimming left V 5 bases short and J 4 bases short, with 16 bases between. The CDR3 runs 15 residues. CDR3 DNA: TGTGCCAGCAGTCAATGGCAGCGACCCCCAGATACGCAGTATTTT. It codes for CASSQWQRPPDTQYF.

The chain links TRBV30 to TRBJ1-6, with a weak D call TRBD1 (5 bases). The germline V gene has CDR1 GTSNPN and CDR2 SVGIG (reference sequence). The CDR3 spans 13 residues. V shed 4 bases and J shed 8 bases, with 12 bases lying between them. CDR3 protein: CAWTNGGDSPLHF. CDR3 bases: TGTGCCTGGACCAACGGGGGAGATTCACCCCTCCACTTT. The variable domain in full, with the rest retrieved from reference TRBV30 and TRBJ1-6, is SQTIHQWPATLVQPVGSPLSLECTVEGTSNPNLYWYRQAAGRGLQLLFYSVGIGQISSEVPQNLSASRPQDRQFILSSKKLLLSDSGFYLCAWTNGGDSPLHFGNGTRLTVT.

This sequence joins TRBV28 and TRBJ1-2, with 8 bases fitting TRBD1. V shed 5 bases and J 0 bases; nucleotides not matched to a gene: 2. Germline V gene data show CDR1 as MDHEN and CDR2 as SYDVKM. This CDR3 comprises 14 residues. CDR3 sequence (DNA): TGTGCCAGCAGTCCAGGGGGCACTAACTATGGCTACACCTTC. It specifies CASSPGGTNYGYTF.

V is TRBV28 and J is TRBJ1-5, with a tentative D call TRBD1 (6 bases). V was shortened by 2 bases and J by 7 bases, with 12 bases between the two germline ends. The CDR3 sequence is 14 residues long. Germline CDR1 is MDHEN and CDR2 is SYDVKM. CDR3 coding DNA: TGTGCCAGCAGTTTAGACGCGGGGGGCCAGCCCCAGCATTTT. Its protein is CASSLDAGGQPQHF.

The V and J genes are TRBV6-1 and TRBJ2-1; D perhaps matches TRBD2 (5 bases). Deletions cut 10 bases from V and 2 bases from J, with 15 bases between. Germline loops: CDR1 MNHNS, CDR2 SASEGT. The CDR3 consists of 14 residues. CDR3 DNA: TGTGCCACCCGGATTTATAGCGCCTACAATGAGCAGTTCTTC. Translated: CATRIYSAYNEQFF.